The clone carrying this TCR beta chain was picked up one time. The target antigen is unknown. These data are taken from a study of graft-versus-host responses after intestinal transplantation. The method was immunoSEQ multiplex PCR; TCRdb's version includes in-frame clones alone and lacks a portion of them. There are 70,000 to 95,000 clones in the sample; roughly 90% occur only once, and 0.095% to 0.11% lies in the top ten. Study results and caveats: Among circulating GvH clones, peak levels were associated with early post-transplant declines in HvG clones.

The CDR3 length is 15 residues. From germline, CDR1 is MNHNY and CDR2 SVGAGI (reference sequence). The V segment lost 2 bases and the J segment 1 base; nucleotides outside the gene matches: 4. This material consisted of unstimulated CD4+ T cells sorted from spleen or lymph node cells, taken before intestinal transplant. The chain uses TRBV6-6 and TRBJ1-1; 7 positions match TRBD1. This receptor was obtained from a human donor who received an intestinal transplant. CDR3 bases: TGTGCCAGCAGTTACCGACAGGGCCCGAACACTGAAGCTTTCTTT. Translating gives CASSYRQGPNTEAFF.